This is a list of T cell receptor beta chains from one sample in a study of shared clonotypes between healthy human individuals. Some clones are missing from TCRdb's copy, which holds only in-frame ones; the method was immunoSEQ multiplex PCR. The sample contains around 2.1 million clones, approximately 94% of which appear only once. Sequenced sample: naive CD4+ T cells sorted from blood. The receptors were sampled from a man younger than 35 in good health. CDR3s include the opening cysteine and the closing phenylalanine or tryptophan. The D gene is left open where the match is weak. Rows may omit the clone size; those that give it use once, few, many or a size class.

TGTGCCAGCACCTCCCTGGTTGGGCAGGCGGGGCAGTACTTC CASTSLVGQAGQYF - - TRBJ2-7 TRBV27
TGTGCCAGCAGCCTAGTCGTGGGGAGCACAGATACGCAGTATTTT CASSLVVGSTDTQYF - - TRBJ2-3 TRBV14
TGTGCCAGCAGCAACCGACAGGGGGATTGGGAGACCCAGTACTTC CASSNRQGDWETQYF TRBD1 - TRBJ2-5 TRBV9
TGTGCCAGTAGTATCGGGGGTGGGCACCTCCACTTT CASSIGGGHLHF - - TRBJ1-6 TRBV19
TGTGCCAGCAGTTACGGGACGTTAGCCTACGAGCAGTACTTC CASSYGTLAYEQYF - - TRBJ2-7 TRBV6-5
TGTGCCAGCAGTGAAAGGGACAGCTTCCCCCCATCCTTACATAGCAATCAGCCCCAGCATTTT CASSERDSFPPSLHSNQPQHF TRBD1 - TRBJ1-5 TRBV2
TGCGCCAGCAGCTTGGTCGACAGTCAAGAGACCCAGTACTTC CASSLVDSQETQYF - - TRBJ2-5 TRBV5-1
TGTGCCAGCAGCTTGTTAACATTGGACGCCGGGGAGCTGTTTTTT CASSLLTLDAGELFF - - TRBJ2-2 TRBV5-4
TGTGCCACCAGCAGGGGGATCGAGGGTCAGCCCCAGCATTTT CATSRGIEGQPQHF - once TRBJ1-5 TRBV15
TGTGCCAGCAGTACTCTGACAGGAGGGAAGGGCTACACCTTC CASSTLTGGKGYTF - - TRBJ1-2 TRBV6-1
TGTGCCAGCAGCCCCTGGGAAGCCAGTAATAATGAAAAACTGTTTTTT CASSPWEASNNEKLFF - - TRBJ1-4 TRBV9
TGTGCCAGCAGTGACCTCCGGGACAGGGGGCAGTTGAACACTGAAGCTTTCTTT CASSDLRDRGQLNTEAFF TRBD1 - TRBJ1-1 TRBV6-4
TGCGCCAGCAGCCAAGAACCCCGTAGCAATGAGCAGTTCTTC CASSQEPRSNEQFF - - TRBJ2-1 TRBV4-1
TGTGCCAGCAGCTTTTCAGGGGCCCTCCTCTACGAGCAGTACTTC CASSFSGALLYEQYF - - TRBJ2-7 TRBV7-2
TGTGCCAGCTCACCTTGGACTAGCGGAAACACAGATACGCAGTATTTT CASSPWTSGNTDTQYF TRBD2 - TRBJ2-3 TRBV18
TGTGCCAGCAGTTTGGGGGGCACGGGTTCACCCCTCCACTTT CASSLGGTGSPLHF - - TRBJ1-6 TRBV28
TGTGCCAGCAGATATATGAGCTCTGGGGCCAACGTCCTGACTTTC CASRYMSSGANVLTF - - TRBJ2-6 TRBV2
TGTGCCAGTAGACCCTTAGGGGGCAATCAGCCCCAGCATTTT CASRPLGGNQPQHF - once TRBJ1-5 TRBV19
TGTGCCAGCAGCCCCCCGATGTGGCGGGCGTACTACGAGCAGTACTTC CASSPPMWRAYYEQYF - - TRBJ2-7 TRBV11-2
TGTGCCAGCAGTTTTGACAGGGGGCGCCAGGGGAATGAAAAACTGTTTTTT CASSFDRGRQGNEKLFF TRBD1 - TRBJ1-4 TRBV28
TGTGCCAGCAGCGTAGGGACAGACTATAATTCACCCCTCCACTTT CASSVGTDYNSPLHF - - TRBJ1-6 TRBV9
TGTGCCTGGAGTGCCCCAGCCCCCCGGGACAAGGAAGAAAAACTGTTTTTT CAWSAPAPRDKEEKLFF - - TRBJ1-4 TRBV30
TGTGCCAGCAGTTCCTTCGGGACAGGGGGTTTGGAGACCCAGTACTTC CASSSFGTGGLETQYF TRBD1 - TRBJ2-5 TRBV28
TGTGCCAGCAGCTTACTTCCCTCCTACGAGCAGTACTTC CASSLLPSYEQYF - - TRBJ2-7 TRBV7-8
TGTGCCTGGGCCCCCGGTAGGGTCTATGGCTACACCTTC CAWAPGRVYGYTF - - TRBJ1-2 TRBV30
TGCAGCGTTGCAGAGGGAGAGACCCAGTACTTC CSVAEGETQYF - - TRBJ2-5 TRBV29-1
TGTGCCAGCAGCTTAGCAGAGGGCTCGAACACCGGGGAGCTGTTTTTT CASSLAEGSNTGELFF - - TRBJ2-2 TRBV11-2
TGTGCCAGCAGCTTGGGGGACAGGGGTGGCTATGGCTACACCTTC CASSLGDRGGYGYTF TRBD1 - TRBJ1-2 TRBV5-6
TGTGCCAGCAGAAAACAGGTCGCGAACACCGGGGAGCTGTTTTTT CASRKQVANTGELFF - - TRBJ2-2 TRBV7-2
TGTGCCAGCAGCTTGGGAGAAATCTACAATGAGCAGTTCTTC CASSLGEIYNEQFF - - TRBJ2-1 TRBV7-9
TGTGCCAGCAGGAGAAACACCGGGGAGCTGTTTTTT CASRRNTGELFF - - TRBJ2-2 TRBV27
TGCGCCAGCAGCCCAAGAGCGCCGGGGCCCAATAAGCATTTT CASSPRAPGPNKHF - - TRBJ1-5 TRBV5-1
TGCGCCAGCAGCAGGGAAGGGACCATGAACACTGAAGCTTTCTTT CASSREGTMNTEAFF - - TRBJ1-1 TRBV5-1
TGTGCCAGCAGCCCGATTGGGACTAGCGGGAACAATGAGCAGTTCTTC CASSPIGTSGNNEQFF TRBD2 - TRBJ2-1 TRBV7-2
TGTGCCTGGATGCGGACAGGAGGGTTTCGGACCGGGGAGCTGTTTTTT CAWMRTGGFRTGELFF - - TRBJ2-2 TRBV30
TGTGCCAGCAGCTTAGGGCAAGACAGGACCTACGAGCAGTACTTC CASSLGQDRTYEQYF - - TRBJ2-7 TRBV7-2
TGCGCCAGCAGCTCCGCCCTCAACCGGGATTTCAACAATGAGCAGTTCTTC CASSSALNRDFNNEQFF - once TRBJ2-1 TRBV5-1
TGTGCCAGCATGAGAAACCTGAACACTGAAGCTTTCTTT CASMRNLNTEAFF - once TRBJ1-1 TRBV2
TGCAGTGGGTCGACAGGTGACGAGCAGTACTTC CSGSTGDEQYF - - TRBJ2-7 TRBV20-1
TGTGCCATCAGTGCCAAGGGGGATACGCAGTATTTT CAISAKGDTQYF - - TRBJ2-3 TRBV10-3
TGTGCCAGCAGCTTATCGGCTAGCGGGAACACCGGGGAGCTGTTTTTT CASSLSASGNTGELFF TRBD2 - TRBJ2-2 TRBV7-6
TGCGCCAGCAGCTTGAAGGGGGAGAACACTGAAGCTTTCTTT CASSLKGENTEAFF - few TRBJ1-1 TRBV5-1
TGTGCCAGCAGCTTTACAGAGGGGAGCTATGGCTACACCTTC CASSFTEGSYGYTF - - TRBJ1-2 TRBV11-2
TGTGCCAGCAGCTTGCCCTTGGGCCCCCAGCATTTT CASSLPLGPQHF - few TRBJ1-5 TRBV5-4
TGTGCCAGCAGTAAAGAGGGACAGGGTGATCAGCCCCAGCATTTT CASSKEGQGDQPQHF TRBD1 - TRBJ1-5 TRBV2
TGCGCCAGCAGTATGGACCTTAACTATGGCTACACCTTC CASSMDLNYGYTF - - TRBJ1-2 TRBV10-1
TGTGCCAGCAGCTTAGCCGGGCCGGATGAAGCTTTCTTT CASSLAGPDEAFF - - TRBJ1-1 TRBV7-6
TGTGCCATCAGTGAGTCGACGATCGAGCAGTACTTC CAISESTIEQYF - - TRBJ2-7 TRBV10-3
TGCGCCAGCAGAGGTCAGGGGAATTCACCCCTCCACTTT CASRGQGNSPLHF - once TRBJ1-6 TRBV5-1
TGTGCCAGCAGCTTAGAAAGAAATGAGCAGTTCTTC CASSLERNEQFF - - TRBJ2-1 TRBV7-2
TGTGCCAGCAGCTTAGGCCAGGGGGCCGTCTATGGCTACACCTTC CASSLGQGAVYGYTF TRBD1 - TRBJ1-2 TRBV7-2
TGTGCCAGCAGTGAAGGGGCCAGCTCTGGAAACACCATATATTTT CASSEGASSGNTIYF - - TRBJ1-3 TRBV6-1
TGCAGCGTTGATAGTGGTTTCGGAGACCTCAAGCAGTACTTC CSVDSGFGDLKQYF - few TRBJ2-7 TRBV29-1
TGCGCCAGCAGTTTTCTAGCGGGGGGTACAGATACGCAGTATTTT CASSFLAGGTDTQYF TRBD2 - TRBJ2-3 TRBV5-1
TGTGCCAGCAGTTTAAAGCAGGGGGCTGGCACCGGGGAGCTGTTTTTT CASSLKQGAGTGELFF TRBD1 - TRBJ2-2 TRBV28
TGTGCCTGTTCATTATTCTCTGGAAACACCATATATTTT CACSLFSGNTIYF - - TRBJ1-3 TRBV7-2
TGCGCCAGCAGCCCCCGGACAGAGTATGGCTACACCTTC CASSPRTEYGYTF - - TRBJ1-2 TRBV5-1
TGCGCCAGCAGCCAAGATTGGTGGGTTTCGGGCAGAGGTTCTTATAGCAATCAGCCCCAGCATTTT CASSQDWWVSGRGSYSNQPQHF - - TRBJ1-5 TRBV4-3
TGCAGTGCCGTTGGGCGTGATACGCAGTATTTT CSAVGRDTQYF - once TRBJ2-3 TRBV20-1